This TCR beta chain comes out of a study of T cell repertoires in ileal Crohn's disease. The study, taken as a whole, reports: Clonal expansions were more frequent in active smokers than non-smokers at surgery.

The repertoire was sequenced with immunoSEQ multiplex PCR; TCRdb's copy has only in-frame clones and lacks some. The table includes 9,000 to 13,000 clones, over 60% detected once. This CDR3 has 15 residues. Germline V gene data show CDR1 as KGHSH and CDR2 as LQKENI. Trimming at V came to 3 bases and at J to 6 bases, leaving 8 bases not matched to a gene. This clone was counted only a few times. The antigen is undetermined. This chain uses TRBV18 with TRBJ1-3; TRBD1 matches at 7 bases. The sample comprised ileal tissue. The source is an adult with Crohn's disease. The chain's CDR3 is CASSPRDSWKNTIYF. CDR3 DNA: TGTGCCAGCTCACCCCGGGACAGCTGGAAAAACACCATATATTTT.